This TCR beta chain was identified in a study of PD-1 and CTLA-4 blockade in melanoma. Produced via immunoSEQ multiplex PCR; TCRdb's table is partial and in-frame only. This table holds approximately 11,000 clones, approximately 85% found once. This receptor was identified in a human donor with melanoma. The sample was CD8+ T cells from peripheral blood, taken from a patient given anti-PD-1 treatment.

The CDR3 here is CASSYYYRGGQETQYF. The CDR3 nucleotides are TGTGCCAGCAGTTACTACTACAGGGGGGGCCAAGAGACCCAGTACTTC. The genes are TRBV6-5 and TRBJ2-5; D possibly corresponds to TRBD1 (8 bases). The CDR3 is made up of 16 amino acids. Germline CDR1 reads MNHEY; CDR2 reads SVGAGI. Trimming removed 1 base from V and 1 base from J, with 13 bases in between.